Ten or more counts support the clone carrying this TCR beta chain. Its antigen is unknown. The sample comes from a study of T cells after yellow fever vaccination. Study-level information: Libraries from low-cell-number fractions were prepared with the SMART-Seq v4 Ultra Low Input RNA kit.

The CDR3 extends over 15 amino acids. CDR1 is ENHRY and CDR2 is SYGVKD in the germline V gene. V was clipped by 8 bases and J by 9 bases; unmatched bases: 11. TCRdb reanalysed the 5' RACE reads using MiXCR and keeps one entry per CDR3 protein. The profile shows under 90,000 distinct CDR3 sequences, about 7% of them singletons. Notes on the study in general: Contaminating bulk clonotypes could be abundant in FACS-sorted repertoires. Post-booster samples contained most primary-vaccination clones (approximately 96% CD4, about 90% CD8).

The clonotype comes from a man younger than 35 who received the YFV17D yellow fever vaccine. Sequenced here: CD8+ T cells sorted from PBMCs, sampled about 41 days after the first yellow fever vaccination. This rearrangement joins TRBV10-3 to TRBJ2-1; TRBD2 agrees at 12 bases. The CDR3 nucleotides read TGTGCCATCGGCAACCCTAGCGGGGGGGCTGGTGAGCAGTTCTTC. This codes for CAIGNPSGGAGEQFF.